Here is one T cell receptor beta chain with its context. Sequencing used immunoSEQ multiplex PCR; TCRdb keeps in-frame clones, though not all of them. The top ten clones hold roughly 9.1% of a sample with about 120,000 clones, 80% to 90% of them seen once. The data stem from a study of T cell responses to AZD1222 COVID-19 vaccine. Looked up from germline, CDR1 is LNHDA and CDR2 is SQIVND (reference sequence). CDR3 size: 13 residues. The V and J ends lost 5 bases and 1 base, in that order; junction bases with no gene match: 1. Sequences were derived from peripheral blood, sampled on day 0 of AZD1222 vaccination. The TCR sequence derives from an adult in good health. V is TRBV19 and J is TRBJ1-1, with TRBD1 identical over 7 bases. The CDR3 DNA reads as TGTGCCAGTAGTCACAGGGGGAACACTGAAGCTTTCTTT. Translated: CASSHRGNTEAFF.